A selection of T cell receptor beta chains follows, all from one sample in a study of blood T cell repertoires in COVID-19. Clones were sequenced by immunoSEQ multiplex PCR, and TCRdb holds only the in-frame ones, with some missing. The sample has about 130,000 clones, about 80% seen once. The specimen sequenced was peripheral blood. The source of these receptors is a woman aged 45-65 years with acute or convalescent COVID-19. Both conserved end residues are part of each CDR3. The D gene is left open where the match is weak. The size field is filled for only some rows; it gives once, few, many or a size class.

J	D	size	V	DNA	CDR3
TRBJ2-1	.	.	TRBV4-1	TGCGCCAGCAGCCTACTCCCGGGACTTGGGTCCTACAATGAGCAGTTCTTC	CASSLLPGLGSYNEQFF
TRBJ2-1	TRBD2	.	TRBV9	TGTGCCAGCAGCTCCTTCGGGGGGGGCAACAATGAGCAGTTCTTC	CASSSFGGGNNEQFF
TRBJ2-4	TRBD1	.	TRBV6-2/TRBV6-3	TGTGCCAGCAGCCGGACAGGACAAAATGACATTCAGTACTTC	CASSRTGQNDIQYF
TRBJ2-3	.	.	TRBV6-1	TGTGCCAGCAGTGAAGAGGGGATCACCACCACAGATACGCAGTATTTT	CASSEEGITTTDTQYF
TRBJ1-2	TRBD1	few	TRBV11-2	TGTGCCAGCAGCTCCTTACAGGGGATGAGCTATGGCTACACCTTC	CASSSLQGMSYGYTF
TRBJ1-4	TRBD1	.	TRBV30	TGTGCCTCGACAGGGAACGGGGAAAAACTGTTTTTT	CASTGNGEKLFF
TRBJ2-1	TRBD1	few	TRBV10-3	TGTGCCATCAGCTTAACAGGGGGCGCGCCAAACAATGAGCAGTTCTTC	CAISLTGGAPNNEQFF
TRBJ2-5	TRBD1	.	TRBV7-9	TGTGCCAGCAGCTTATCTACAGGGGATGGGAAGACCCAGTACTTC	CASSLSTGDGKTQYF
TRBJ1-3	.	.	TRBV27	TGTGCCAGCAGTCCGAATAGACAGGTTCTTAGAGGAAACACCATATATTTT	CASSPNRQVLRGNTIYF
TRBJ2-3	TRBD2	.	TRBV5-4	TGTGCCAGCAGCTTGAGCGGACTAGCGGGGTTAGAAGATACGCAGTATTTT	CASSLSGLAGLEDTQYF